Presented here are 29 T cell receptor beta chains from one specimen sequenced in a study of neurological immune-mediated disorders. MiXCR, applied by TCRdb to the 5' RACE reads, yields one record per CDR3 protein. The sample holds 45,000 to 55,000 distinct CDR3 sequences, 9% to 12% seen once. Sequencing was done on a sample of PBMCs. The receptor source for this set is a middle-aged woman with HTLV-1-associated myelopathy (HAM/TSP).

This clonotype was detected ten times or more. V gene TRBV5-1 combines with J gene TRBJ1-2, with D tentatively TRBD1 (5 bases). V gave up 3 bases and J gave up 3 bases, with 12 bases separating them. Germline-derived CDR1 and CDR2 are SGHRS and YFSETQ. CDR3 size: 14 residues. The CDR3 reads CASSWDGLYYGYTF. In nucleotides, the CDR3 is TGCGCCAGCAGCTGGGACGGATTGTACTATGGCTACACCTTC.

This clonotype was seen ten or more times. The chain joins TRBV29-1 to TRBJ1-2; D possibly corresponds to TRBD1 (5 bases). The V end lost 4 bases, the J end lost 4 bases, and 16 bases lay between the germline ends. CDR1 is SQVTM, CDR2 ANQGSEA, per germline. The CDR3 covers 14 residues. The CDR3 DNA sequence: TGCAGCGTTGGGCCGGGACCTCGAGGCTATGGCTACACCTTC. Its protein product is CSVGPGPRGYGYTF.

This clonotype was counted many times. The chain is built from TRBV2 and TRBJ1-5; D uncertain. V was pared by 1 base and J by 4 bases, with 2 bases between. Per the germline V gene, CDR1 is SNHLY and CDR2 is FYNNEI. CDR3 size: 12 residues. CDR3 loop: CASSEGNQPQHF. For the CDR3, the DNA is TGTGCCAGCAGTGAAGGGAATCAGCCCCAGCATTTT.

There are many counts of this clonotype. CDR3 region: CASNPEPYQETQYF. CDR3 nucleotides: TGTGCCAGCAATCCCGAACCGTACCAAGAGACCCAGTACTTC. This chain joins TRBV6-6 and TRBJ2-5, with D hard to call. This CDR3 has 14 amino acids. V was pared by 7 bases and J by 0 bases, with 12 bases between. Germline CDR1 reads MNHNY; CDR2 reads SVGAGI (reference sequence).

This clonotype was found many times. The genes are TRBV7-9 and TRBJ2-7; 7 nucleotides agree with TRBD1. Germline V gene data show CDR1 as SEHNR and CDR2 as FQNEAQ (reference sequence). V shed 6 bases, J shed 6 bases, and the junction held 8 bases outside the gene matches. The CDR3 totals 13 residues. The CDR3 DNA sequence: TGTGCCAGCAGTCCTGACAGGGCAGCCGAGCAGTACTTC. Its protein product is CASSPDRAAEQYF. The full variable domain, in which reference TRBV7-9 and TRBJ2-7 provide the parts outside the CDR3, is DTGVSQNPRHKITKRGQNVTFRCDPISEHNRLYWYRQTLGQGPEFLTYFQNEAQLEKSRLLSDRFSAERPKGSFSTLEIQRTEQGDSAMYLCASSPDRAAEQYFGPGTRLTVT.

At least ten counts were recorded for this clonotype. The chain is built from TRBV6-1 and TRBJ1-3; possibly TRBD1 for D (5 bases). Per germline, CDR1 MNHNS and CDR2 SASEGT. The ends were cut back, 4 bases at V and 3 bases at J, with 16 bases in the middle. CDR3 length: 16 residues. CDR3 DNA sequence: TGTGCCAGCAGTGTTTCTTCGACAGACCGTGGAAACACCATATATTTT. It yields the protein CASSVSSTDRGNTIYF.

This clonotype was found many times. This chain connects TRBV5-1 to TRBJ1-6, with D unclear. Germline CDR1 is SGHRS and CDR2 is YFSETQ. There are 16 residues in the CDR3. V was pared by 0 bases and J by 4 bases, with 11 bases between. The CDR3 DNA is TGCGCCAGCAGCTTGGAGGTCAGTCTTTATAATTCACCCCTCCACTTT. Its translation: CASSLEVSLYNSPLHF.

This clonotype was counted at least ten times. V gene TRBV28 combines with J gene TRBJ1-1; the D gene is possibly TRBD1 (5 bases). The CDR3 contains 13 residues. Germline V CDR1 and CDR2: MDHEN, SYDVKM. Trimming shortened V by 2 bases and J by 3 bases, and 7 bases separated the two germline ends. CDR3 amino acids: CASSLEGDTEAFF. The DNA for the CDR3 is TGTGCCAGCAGTTTAGAAGGGGACACTGAAGCTTTCTTT.

In this sample, this clonotype turned up a few times. The chain has TRBV11-2 and TRBJ1-6, with a weak D call TRBD1 (5 bases). Trimming left V 7 bases short and J 7 bases short, with 8 bases between. Per the germline V gene, CDR1 is SGHAT and CDR2 is FQNNGV. The CDR3 sequence is 12 residues long. The CDR3 loop reads CASTRGNSPLHF. The DNA of the CDR3 is TGTGCCAGCACTCGGGGGAATTCACCCCTCCACTTT.

Concerning this clonotype: It may be a read error: a sequence one base away is much more abundant. The CDR3 reads CVSSESFHEQYF. In nucleotides, the CDR3 is TGCGTCAGCAGTGAGTCGTTCCACGAGCAGTACTTC. The gene calls are TRBV10-2 and TRBJ2-7; D ambiguous. The CDR3 covers 12 residues. Germline V CDR1 and CDR2: WSHSY, SAAADI.

This clonotype was detected ten times or more. The rearrangement uses TRBV20-1 and TRBJ2-7, with D perhaps matching TRBD1 or TRBD2 (5 bases each). Germline V gives CDR1 DFQATT, CDR2 SNEGSKA (reference sequence). Between the trimmed V and J ends, which lost 6 bases and 7 bases, there was a span of 25 bases. This CDR3 contains 15 residues. The chain's CDR3 is CSAIGVGLFPGEQYF. CDR3 in DNA: TGCAGTGCCATAGGGGTGGGGCTTTTCCCGGGGGAGCAGTACTTC.

This clonotype has at least ten counts. The V and J genes are TRBV5-1 and TRBJ2-7, with D uncertain. The V gene's germline CDR1 is SGHRS and CDR2 YFSETQ. The CDR3 extends over 16 amino acids. CDR3 nucleotide sequence: TGCGCTTCAAAGGGTGGGGATTCCCTAAGAAGCTACGAGCAGTACTTC. This gives the protein CASKGGDSLRSYEQYF.

Many counts were recorded for this clonotype. The chain combines TRBV4-3 with TRBJ1-1; D call uncertain. The CDR3 contains 13 residues. Per germline, CDR1 LGHNA and CDR2 YSLEER. V lost 4 bases to trimming and J lost 1 base, with 7 bases between them. CDR3 loop: CASSRRQNTEAFF. CDR3 in DNA: TGCGCCAGCAGCCGACGACAGAACACTGAAGCTTTCTTT.

In this sample, this clonotype turned up many times. This chain joins TRBV20-1 and TRBJ2-3; D unclear. The CDR3 loop spans 11 amino acids. The germline CDR1 and CDR2 sequences are DFQATT and SNEGSKA (reference sequence). V gave up 6 bases and J gave up 2 bases, with 6 bases separating them. The CDR3 loop reads CSASITDTQYF. The CDR3 nucleotides are TGCAGTGCCTCCATCACAGATACGCAGTATTTT.

This clonotype came up many times. The V gene is TRBV29-1, the J gene TRBJ1-2; 7 bases agree with TRBD1. CDR1 SQVTM and CDR2 ANQGSEA come from the germline V gene. Losses at the gene ends were 7 bases for V and 6 bases for J; bases not matched to a gene: 11. The length of the CDR3 is 13 residues. The CDR3 spells CSAVKTGSDGYTF. In nucleotides, the CDR3 is TGCAGCGCCGTCAAGACAGGGAGTGATGGCTACACCTTC.

There are many counts of this clonotype. The V call is TRBV14, the J call TRBJ1-2; D not resolved. V lost 2 bases to trimming and J lost 7 bases, with 14 bases between them. Germline lookup yields CDR1 SGHDN and CDR2 FVKESK. The CDR3 extends over 14 amino acids. CDR3 nucleotide sequence: TGTGCCAGCAGCCAACTAGCCCATGCCTCTGGCTACACCTTC. Protein: CASSQLAHASGYTF.

This clonotype was observed at least ten times. The genes are TRBV7-2 and TRBJ1-6, with no clear D. The CDR3 runs 16 residues. V lost 5 bases and J lost 6, with 17 bases in between. CDR1 is SGHTA and CDR2 is FQGNSA in the germline V gene. The CDR3 DNA reads as TGTGCCAGCAGCCTCCAAGCCCGAGCCAGTAATTCACCCCTCCACTTT. Protein product: CASSLQARASNSPLHF. The full variable domain, with the rest looked up from reference TRBV7-2 and TRBJ1-6, is GAGVSQSPSNKVTEKGKDVELRCDPISGHTALYWYRQSLGQGLEFLIYFQGNSAPDKSGLPSDRFSAERTGGSVSTLTIQRTQQEDSAVYLCASSLQARASNSPLHFGNGTRLTVT.

This clonotype was recorded at least ten times. The chain joins TRBV29-1 to TRBJ1-2, with D possibly TRBD1 on 5 matching bases. The V end lost 6 bases, the J end lost 5 bases, and 7 bases lay between the germline ends. This CDR3 is built from 10 residues. CDR1 and CDR2 (germline): SQVTM, ANQGSEA. CDR3 in amino acids: CSVQGYGYTF. In DNA form, the CDR3 reads TGCAGCGTGCAGGGATATGGCTACACCTTC. Drawing the rest from reference TRBV29-1 and TRBJ1-2, the complete variable domain is SAVISQKPSRDICQRGTSLTIQCQVDSQVTMMFWYRQQPGQSLTLIATANQGSEATYESGFVIDKFPISRPNLTFSTLTVSNMSPEDSSIYLCSVQGYGYTFGSGTRLTVV.

V gene TRBV29-1 combines with J gene TRBJ2-2; D may be TRBD1 (6 bases). The CDR3 has 15 amino acids. Trimming pared 7 bases from V and 1 base from J, leaving 16 bases between. From germline, CDR1 is SQVTM and CDR2 ANQGSEA. The CDR3 loop reads CSASESRGNTGELFF. The CDR3 coding sequence is TGCAGCGCGAGTGAGTCCAGGGGGAACACCGGGGAGCTGTTTTTT.

This clonotype was recorded many times. The V and J genes are TRBV20-1 and TRBJ2-1; 9 bases fit TRBD1. CDR1 and CDR2 from the germline V gene are DFQATT and SNEGSKA (reference sequence). CDR3 size: 15 residues. V lost 6 bases, J lost 3 bases, and 9 bases stayed unmatched. CDR3 DNA sequence: TGCAGTGCCCCACTACCGGGACAGGGCTACAATGAGCAGTTCTTC. Translating it yields CSAPLPGQGYNEQFF.

This clonotype was seen repeatedly, ten times or more. The chain combines TRBV20-1 with TRBJ2-1; the D gene is possibly TRBD2 (7 bases). CDR3 length: 13 residues. Germline loops: CDR1 DFQATT, CDR2 SNEGSKA (reference sequence). CDR3 in DNA: TGCAGCCTCAGGGGAGGGGGGTACAATGAGCAGTTCTTC. It translates to CSLRGGGYNEQFF.

This clonotype was observed many times. The rearrangement links TRBV5-1 to TRBJ2-7, with TRBD2 matching over 12 bases. From germline, CDR1 is SGHRS and CDR2 YFSETQ. V lost 4 bases to trimming and J lost 2 bases; unmatched junction nucleotides: 7. This CDR3 is built from 16 residues. The CDR3 region is CASSATGTSGPYEQYF. CDR3 bases: TGCGCCAGCAGCGCCACCGGGACTAGCGGGCCCTACGAGCAGTACTTC.

This clonotype was seen repeatedly, ten times or more. The chain is built from TRBV6-2 or TRBV6-3 and TRBJ1-5; D is undetermined. This CDR3 comprises 15 residues. V was clipped by 7 bases and J by 5 bases, with 18 bases between them. Per the germline V gene, CDR1 is MNHEY and CDR2 is SVGEGT. CDR3 region: CASTRGTVGDQPQHF. Here the CDR3 DNA reads TGTGCCAGCACCCGTGGTACCGTCGGTGATCAGCCCCAGCATTTT.

This clonotype was seen ten or more times. This chain joins TRBV12-3 or TRBV12-4 and TRBJ2-2, with D unresolved. This CDR3 contains 12 residues. Trimming took off 3 bases at V and 6 bases at J, with 5 bases between the two ends. In nucleotides, the CDR3 is TGTGCCAGCAGTTTCCCCCCCGGGGAGCTGTTTTTT. It specifies CASSFPPGELFF.

There are many counts of this clonotype. The V and J genes are TRBV6-1 and TRBJ2-1; 9 nucleotides line up with TRBD2. This CDR3 has 18 residues. The V and J ends lost 7 bases and 5 bases, in that order; junction bases with no gene match: 18. CDR1 is MNHNS, CDR2 SASEGT, per germline. CDR3 region: CASIWGGGAAAIHNEQFF. CDR3 in DNA: TGTGCCAGCATCTGGGGCGGGGGGGCCGCGGCGATCCACAATGAGCAGTTCTTC.

This clonotype was observed at least ten times. CDR3 region: CASSLVPEGNTGELFF. The CDR3 region has the DNA TGCGCCAGCAGCTTGGTTCCGGAGGGAAACACCGGGGAGCTGTTTTTT. The chain is built from TRBV5-1 and TRBJ2-2; TRBD2 is a possible D gene (6 bases). Germline CDR1 is SGHRS and CDR2 is YFSETQ. There are 16 residues in the CDR3. The ends were cut back, 0 bases at V and 2 bases at J, with 11 bases in the middle.

With regard to this clonotype: A much larger clonotype is one base distant, so this may be a read error. The chain links TRBV25-1 to TRBJ1-3; D may be TRBD1 (5 bases). CDR1 is MGHDK and CDR2 is SYGVNS in the germline V gene. This CDR3 has 15 residues. The V end lost 6 bases, the J end lost 0 bases, and 12 bases lay between the germline ends. The CDR3 sequence: CASSSVTDSGNTIYF. In nucleotides, the CDR3 is TGTGCCAGCAGCTCCGTGACAGACTCTGGAAACACCATATATTTT.

This clonotype was recorded many times. The chain links TRBV15 to TRBJ1-1; weak D call: TRBD1 (6 bases). V lost 2 bases and J lost 1, with 11 bases in between. The CDR3 has 15 amino acids. The germline gives CDR1 LNHNV, CDR2 YYDKDF (reference sequence). CDR3: CATSRSSRGNTEAFF. The CDR3 DNA reads TGTGCCACCAGCAGAAGTAGCAGGGGGAACACTGAAGCTTTCTTT.

Ten or more counts support this clonotype. The chain uses TRBV9 and TRBJ1-6; the D is unclear. From germline, CDR1 is SGDLS and CDR2 YYNGEE. The V end lost 0 bases, the J end lost 7 bases, and 5 bases lay between the germline ends. This CDR3 spans 13 amino acids. The CDR3: CASSVGRNSPLHF. The CDR3, as DNA: TGTGCCAGCAGCGTAGGGCGGAATTCACCCCTCCACTTT.